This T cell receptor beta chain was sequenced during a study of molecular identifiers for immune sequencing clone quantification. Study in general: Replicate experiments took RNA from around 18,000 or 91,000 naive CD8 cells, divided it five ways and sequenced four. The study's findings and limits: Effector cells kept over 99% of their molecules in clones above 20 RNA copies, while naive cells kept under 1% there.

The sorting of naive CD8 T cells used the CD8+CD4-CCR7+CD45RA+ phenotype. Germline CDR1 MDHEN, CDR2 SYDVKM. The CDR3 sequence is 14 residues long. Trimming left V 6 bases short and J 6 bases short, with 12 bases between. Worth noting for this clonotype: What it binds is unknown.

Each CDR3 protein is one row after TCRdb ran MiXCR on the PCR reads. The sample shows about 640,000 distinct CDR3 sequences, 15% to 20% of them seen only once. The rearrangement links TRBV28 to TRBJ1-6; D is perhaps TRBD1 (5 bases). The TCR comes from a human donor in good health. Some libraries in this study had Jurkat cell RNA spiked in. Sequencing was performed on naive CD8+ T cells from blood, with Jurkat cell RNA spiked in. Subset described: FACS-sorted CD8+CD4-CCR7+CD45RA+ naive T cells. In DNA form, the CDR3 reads TGTGCCAGCAGCCAGACAGAGGTTAATTCACCCCTCCACTTT. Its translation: CASSQTEVNSPLHF.